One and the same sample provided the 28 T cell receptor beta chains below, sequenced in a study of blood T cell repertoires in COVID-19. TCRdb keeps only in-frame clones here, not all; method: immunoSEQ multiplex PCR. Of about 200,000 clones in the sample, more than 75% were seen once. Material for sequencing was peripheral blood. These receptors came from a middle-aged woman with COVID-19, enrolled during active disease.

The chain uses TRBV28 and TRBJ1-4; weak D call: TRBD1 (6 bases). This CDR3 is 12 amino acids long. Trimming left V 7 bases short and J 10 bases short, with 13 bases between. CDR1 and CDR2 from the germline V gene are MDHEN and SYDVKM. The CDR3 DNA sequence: TGTGCCAGCAATGTCCAACAGGGAAAACTGTTTTTT. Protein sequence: CASNVQQGKLFF.

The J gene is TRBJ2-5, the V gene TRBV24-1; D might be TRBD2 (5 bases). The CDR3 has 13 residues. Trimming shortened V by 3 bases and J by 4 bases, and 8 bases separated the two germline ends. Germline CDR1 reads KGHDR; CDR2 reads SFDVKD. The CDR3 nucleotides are TGTGCCACCAGTGATGCGCGGGTAGAGACCCAGTACTTC. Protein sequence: CATSDARVETQYF.

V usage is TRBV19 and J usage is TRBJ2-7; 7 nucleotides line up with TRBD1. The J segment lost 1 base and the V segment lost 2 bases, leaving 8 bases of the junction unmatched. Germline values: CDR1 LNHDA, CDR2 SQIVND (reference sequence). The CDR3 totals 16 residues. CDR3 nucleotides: TGTGCCAGTAGTATAAGGGGACAGCCCCCTTCCTACGAGCAGTACTTC. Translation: CASSIRGQPPSYEQYF.

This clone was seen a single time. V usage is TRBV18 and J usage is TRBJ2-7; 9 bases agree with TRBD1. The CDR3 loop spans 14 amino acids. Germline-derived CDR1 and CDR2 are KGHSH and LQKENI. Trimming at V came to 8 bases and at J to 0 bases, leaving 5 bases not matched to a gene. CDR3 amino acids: CASKQGAASYEQYF. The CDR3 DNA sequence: TGTGCCAGCAAACAGGGGGCGGCCTCCTACGAGCAGTACTTC.

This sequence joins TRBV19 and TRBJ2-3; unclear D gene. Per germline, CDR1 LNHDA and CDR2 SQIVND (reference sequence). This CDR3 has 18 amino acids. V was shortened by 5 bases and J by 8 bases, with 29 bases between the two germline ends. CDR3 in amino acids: CASSEVHVRRRGIVTQYF. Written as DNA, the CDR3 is TGTGCCAGTAGTGAAGTACATGTGCGGCGCCGTGGTATCGTTACGCAGTATTTT.

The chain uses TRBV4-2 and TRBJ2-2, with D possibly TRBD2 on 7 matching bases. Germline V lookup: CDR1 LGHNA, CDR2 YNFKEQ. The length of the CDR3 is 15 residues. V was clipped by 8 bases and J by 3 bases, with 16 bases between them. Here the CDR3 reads CASGGGEADTGELFF. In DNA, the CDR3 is TGTGCCAGCGGAGGGGGGGAGGCGGACACCGGGGAGCTGTTTTTT.

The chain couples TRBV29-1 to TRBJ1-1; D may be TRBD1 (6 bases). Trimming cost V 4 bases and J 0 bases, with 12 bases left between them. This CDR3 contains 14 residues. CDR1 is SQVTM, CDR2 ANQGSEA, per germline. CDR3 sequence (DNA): TGCAGCGTTGCCCAGGGGAACGTGAACACTGAAGCTTTCTTT. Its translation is CSVAQGNVNTEAFF.

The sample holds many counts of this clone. The DNA of the CDR3 is TGCAGTGCTAGTAACACGCGGCAGGGAACGTCCTACGAGCAGTACTTC. Residues: CSASNTRQGTSYEQYF. The chain recombines TRBV20-1 with TRBJ2-7; D perhaps matches TRBD1 (5 bases). Germline assignment: CDR1 DFQATT and CDR2 SNEGSKA (reference sequence). V lost 3 bases and J lost 1, with 19 bases in between. This CDR3 spans 16 amino acids.

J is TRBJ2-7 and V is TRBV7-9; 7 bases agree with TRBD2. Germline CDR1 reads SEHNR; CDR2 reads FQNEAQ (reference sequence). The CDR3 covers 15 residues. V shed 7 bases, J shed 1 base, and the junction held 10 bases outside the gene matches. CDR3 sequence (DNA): TGTGCCAGCACCCCACCGGGGAGGGGATCCTACGAGCAGTACTTC. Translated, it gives CASTPPGRGSYEQYF.

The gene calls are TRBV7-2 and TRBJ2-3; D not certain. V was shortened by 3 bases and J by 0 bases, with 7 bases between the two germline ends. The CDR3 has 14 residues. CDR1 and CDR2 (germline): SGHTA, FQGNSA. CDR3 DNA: TGTGCCAGCAGCTTCACTTCTAGCACAGATACGCAGTATTTT. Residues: CASSFTSSTDTQYF.

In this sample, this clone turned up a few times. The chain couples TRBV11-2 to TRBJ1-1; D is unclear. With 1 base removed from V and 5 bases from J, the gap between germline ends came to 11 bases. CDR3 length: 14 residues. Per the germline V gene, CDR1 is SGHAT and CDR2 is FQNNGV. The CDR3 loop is CASSLVSEETEAFF. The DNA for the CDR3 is TGTGCCAGCAGCTTAGTGTCGGAGGAGACTGAAGCTTTCTTT.

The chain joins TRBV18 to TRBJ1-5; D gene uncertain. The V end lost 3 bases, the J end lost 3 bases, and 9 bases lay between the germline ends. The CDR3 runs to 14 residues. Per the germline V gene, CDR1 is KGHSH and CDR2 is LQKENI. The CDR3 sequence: CASSPVLTNQPQHF. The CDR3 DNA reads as TGTGCCAGCTCACCGGTCCTAACCAATCAGCCCCAGCATTTT. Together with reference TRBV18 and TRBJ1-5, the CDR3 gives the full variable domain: NAGVMQNPRHLVRRRGQEARLRCSPMKGHSHVYWYRQLPEEGLKFMVYLQKENIIDESGMPKERFSAEFPKEGPSILRIQQVVRGDSAAYFCASSPVLTNQPQHFGDGTRLSIL.

The CDR3 nucleotides are TGTGCCAGCAGTTATGGGCCCACAGGACAGGGTGGCTACACCTTC. It yields the protein CASSYGPTGQGGYTF. The rearrangement joins TRBV6-5 to TRBJ1-2; 8 bases align to TRBD1. After removal of 3 bases from V and 7 bases from J, the junction contained 10 bases not matched to a gene. Germline V gene data show CDR1 as MNHEY and CDR2 as SVGAGI. This CDR3 has 15 residues.

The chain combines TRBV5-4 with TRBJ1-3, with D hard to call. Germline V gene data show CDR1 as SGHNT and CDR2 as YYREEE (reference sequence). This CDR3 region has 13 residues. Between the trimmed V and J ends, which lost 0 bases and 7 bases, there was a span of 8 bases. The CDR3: CASSLGGSNTIYF. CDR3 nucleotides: TGTGCCAGCAGCTTGGGAGGATCTAACACCATATATTTT.

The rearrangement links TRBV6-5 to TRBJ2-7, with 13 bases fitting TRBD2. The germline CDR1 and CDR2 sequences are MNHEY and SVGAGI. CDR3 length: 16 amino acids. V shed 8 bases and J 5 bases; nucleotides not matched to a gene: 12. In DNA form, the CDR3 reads TGTGCCAGCGGTTTGGCGACTAGCGGGAGGTGGGACGAGCAGTACTTC. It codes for CASGLATSGRWDEQYF.

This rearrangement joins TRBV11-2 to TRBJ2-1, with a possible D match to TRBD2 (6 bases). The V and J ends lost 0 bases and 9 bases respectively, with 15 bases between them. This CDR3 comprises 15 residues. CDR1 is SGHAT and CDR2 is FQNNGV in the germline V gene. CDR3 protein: CASSLDQVRGSEQFF. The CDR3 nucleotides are TGTGCCAGCAGCTTAGATCAAGTTCGGGGGAGTGAGCAGTTCTTC.

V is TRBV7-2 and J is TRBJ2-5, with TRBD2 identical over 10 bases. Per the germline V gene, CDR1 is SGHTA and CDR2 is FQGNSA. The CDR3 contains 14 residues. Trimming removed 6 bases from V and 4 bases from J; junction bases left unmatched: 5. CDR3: CASRERGGGETQYF. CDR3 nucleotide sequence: TGTGCCAGCAGGGAGCGGGGGGGCGGAGAGACCCAGTACTTC.

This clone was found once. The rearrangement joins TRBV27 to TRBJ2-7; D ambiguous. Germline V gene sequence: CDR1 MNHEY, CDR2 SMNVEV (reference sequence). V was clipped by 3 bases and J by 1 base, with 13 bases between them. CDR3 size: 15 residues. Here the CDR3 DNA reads TGTGCCAGCAGTTTGGCAGGCCTAAAATCCTACGAGCAGTACTTC. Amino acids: CASSLAGLKSYEQYF.

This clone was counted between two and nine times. In DNA, the CDR3 is TGTGCCAGCAGCACCCGCCCCGGACAGGCGAACGGGGAGCTGTTTTTT. Protein product: CASSTRPGQANGELFF. This chain links TRBV7-9 with TRBJ2-2; 7 bases agree with TRBD1. The CDR3 consists of 16 residues. The J segment lost 7 bases and the V segment lost 5 bases, leaving 13 bases of the junction unmatched. Germline CDR1 is SEHNR and CDR2 is FQNEAQ (reference sequence).

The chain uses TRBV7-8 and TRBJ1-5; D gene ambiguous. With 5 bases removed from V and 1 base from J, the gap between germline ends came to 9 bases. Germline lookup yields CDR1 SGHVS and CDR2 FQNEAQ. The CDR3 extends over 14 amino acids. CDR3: CASSGRGSNQPQHF. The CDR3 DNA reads TGTGCCAGCAGCGGTCGAGGGAGCAATCAGCCCCAGCATTTT.

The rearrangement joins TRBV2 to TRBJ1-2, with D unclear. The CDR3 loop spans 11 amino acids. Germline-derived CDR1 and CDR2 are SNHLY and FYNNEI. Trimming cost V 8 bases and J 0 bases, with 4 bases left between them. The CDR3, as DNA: TGTGCCAGCTCTCCTAACTATGGCTACACCTTC. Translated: CASSPNYGYTF.

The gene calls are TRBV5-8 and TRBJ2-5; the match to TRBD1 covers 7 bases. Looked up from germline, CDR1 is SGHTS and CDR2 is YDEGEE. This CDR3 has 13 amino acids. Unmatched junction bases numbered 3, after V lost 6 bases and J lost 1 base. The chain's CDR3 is CASNRGSQETQYF. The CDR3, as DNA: TGTGCCAGCAACAGGGGCTCCCAAGAGACCCAGTACTTC.

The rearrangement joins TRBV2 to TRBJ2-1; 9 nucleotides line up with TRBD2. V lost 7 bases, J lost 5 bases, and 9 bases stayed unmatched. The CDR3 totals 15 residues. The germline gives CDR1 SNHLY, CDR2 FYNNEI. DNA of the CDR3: TGTGCCAGCATCAACGGGCTAGCGGGGCACAATGAGCAGTTCTTC. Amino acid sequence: CASINGLAGHNEQFF.

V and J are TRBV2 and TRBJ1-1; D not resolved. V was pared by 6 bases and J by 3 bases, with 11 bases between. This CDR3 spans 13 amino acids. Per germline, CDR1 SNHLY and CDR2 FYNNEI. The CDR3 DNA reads TGTGCCAGCAGGCGGACTCGGGACACTGAAGCTTTCTTT. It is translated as CASRRTRDTEAFF. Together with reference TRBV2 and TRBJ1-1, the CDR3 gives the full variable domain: EPEVTQTPSHQVTQMGQEVILRCVPISNHLYFYWYRQILGQKVEFLVSFYNNEISEKSEIFDDQFSVERPDGSNFTLKIRSTKLEDSAMYFCASRRTRDTEAFFGQGTRLTVV.

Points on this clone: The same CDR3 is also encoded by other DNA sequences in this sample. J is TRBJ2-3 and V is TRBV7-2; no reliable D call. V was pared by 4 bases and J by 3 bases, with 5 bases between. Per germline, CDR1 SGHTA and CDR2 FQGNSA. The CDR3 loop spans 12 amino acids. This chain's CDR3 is CASSSTTDTQYF. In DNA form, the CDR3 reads TGTGCCAGCAGCTCTACGACAGATACGCAGTATTTT.

The CDR3 spells CAISEGTGTYEQYF. Here the CDR3 DNA reads TGTGCCATCAGTGAGGGGACAGGGACCTACGAGCAGTACTTC. J is TRBJ2-7 and V is TRBV10-3, with 9 positions matching TRBD1. The germline V gene has CDR1 ENHRY and CDR2 SYGVKD. With V trimmed by 2 bases and J by 2 bases, 1 base remained unmatched. This CDR3 region has 14 residues.

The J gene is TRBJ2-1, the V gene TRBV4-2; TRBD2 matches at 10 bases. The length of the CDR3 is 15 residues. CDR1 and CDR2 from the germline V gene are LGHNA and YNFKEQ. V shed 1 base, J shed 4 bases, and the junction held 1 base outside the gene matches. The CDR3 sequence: CASSQGTSGYNEQFF. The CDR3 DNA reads TGTGCCAGCAGCCAAGGGACTAGCGGTTACAATGAGCAGTTCTTC.

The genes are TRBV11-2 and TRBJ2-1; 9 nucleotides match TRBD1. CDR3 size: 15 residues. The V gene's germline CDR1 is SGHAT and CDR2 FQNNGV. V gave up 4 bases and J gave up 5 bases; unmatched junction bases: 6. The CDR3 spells CASSWSDRGNNEQFF. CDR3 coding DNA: TGTGCCAGCAGCTGGTCAGACAGGGGGAACAATGAGCAGTTCTTC. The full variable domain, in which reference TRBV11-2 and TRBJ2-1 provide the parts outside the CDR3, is EAGVAQSPRYKIIEKRQSVAFWCNPISGHATLYWYQQILGQGPKLLIQFQNNGVVDDSQLPKDRFSAERLKGVDSTLKIQPAKLEDSAVYLCASSWSDRGNNEQFFGPGTRLTVL.